The 11 T cell receptor beta chains below were found in one sample sequenced in a study of early T cells in non-severe SARS-CoV-2 infection. TCRdb reprocessed the 5' RACE reads via MiXCR and lists one record per CDR3 protein. The table records 49,000 or so distinct CDR3 sequences, about 6.5% of them present only once. The material was whole blood, obtained at baseline. The receptors shown here come from an adult who was a healthcare worker with PCR-confirmed SARS-CoV-2 infection or an uninfected control (not recorded which).

This clonotype was detected ten times or more. The CDR3 protein is CASSLSGGASHRDEQYF. In DNA form, the CDR3 reads TGTGCCAGCAGCTTATCCGGGGGCGCCTCCCATCGGGACGAGCAGTACTTC. This sequence joins TRBV11-2 and TRBJ2-7; D is tentatively TRBD1 or TRBD2 (6 bases each). Germline assignment: CDR1 SGHAT and CDR2 FQNNGV. CDR3 length equals 17 residues. Trimming removed 2 bases from V and 5 bases from J, with 22 bases in between.

This clonotype was detected a few times. This chain joins TRBV11-2 and TRBJ1-5, with 8 bases that match TRBD1. There are 14 residues in the CDR3. With 5 bases clipped from V and 6 bases from J, the junction kept 6 bases outside the gene matches. Germline lookup yields CDR1 SGHAT and CDR2 FQNNGV. The CDR3 DNA reads as TGTGCCAGCAGCCAGGACAGGGTTAGTCAGCCCCAGCATTTT. Amino acids: CASSQDRVSQPQHF.

The sample holds a few counts of this clonotype. The chain combines TRBV10-3 with TRBJ1-2, with D possibly TRBD1 on 6 matching bases. The CDR3 totals 16 residues. Looked up from germline, CDR1 is ENHRY and CDR2 is SYGVKD. Trimming removed 0 bases from V and 8 bases from J, with 19 bases in between. The DNA of the CDR3 is TGTGCCATCAGTGAGTCGTCGGCCAGGGGAGAACGAGGCTACACCTTC. It specifies CAISESSARGERGYTF.

V gene TRBV6-5 combines with J gene TRBJ2-7; D call uncertain. Trimming removed 4 bases at V and 1 base at J, with 14 bases between. The germline V gene encodes CDR1 MNHEY and CDR2 SVGAGI. This CDR3 spans 15 amino acids. CDR3 protein: CASSSNSPGSYEQYF. The CDR3 DNA sequence: TGTGCCAGCAGTTCAAACAGCCCCGGTTCCTACGAGCAGTACTTC.

This clonotype was recorded at least ten times. The J gene is TRBJ1-3, the V gene TRBV7-9; D gene unclear. V was shortened by 11 bases and J by 3 bases, with 8 bases between the two germline ends. This CDR3 is 11 amino acids long. The germline V gene has CDR1 SEHNR and CDR2 FQNEAQ (reference sequence). The CDR3 spells CAVGGGNTIYF. CDR3 nucleotides: TGTGCCGTCGGAGGTGGAAACACCATATATTTT.

In this sample, this clonotype turned up many times. The chain employs TRBV10-3 and TRBJ1-2; D call uncertain. CDR3 length: 16 residues. V lost 3 bases to trimming and J lost 0 bases, with 14 bases between them. Germline V gene lookup returns CDR1 ENHRY and CDR2 SYGVKD. CDR3 amino acids: CAISDGRAGTNYGYTF. DNA for the CDR3: TGTGCCATCAGTGACGGACGTGCGGGGACTAACTATGGCTACACCTTC.

This clonotype was recorded at least ten times. CDR3 sequence reads: CALPGQGDGYTF. The CDR3 region has the DNA TGTGCCTTACCGGGACAGGGGGATGGCTACACCTTC. The rearrangement joins TRBV7-9 to TRBJ1-2; 11 bases line up with TRBD1. The CDR3 covers 12 residues. In germline, CDR1 is SEHNR, CDR2 FQNEAQ (reference sequence). Germline trimming cut 11 bases from V and 6 bases from J; bases unmatched to any gene: 5.

This chain uses TRBV28 with TRBJ2-5; TRBD2 aligns across 11 bases. This CDR3 region has 15 residues. The V gene's germline CDR1 is MDHEN and CDR2 SYDVKM. The trim removed 4 bases at V and 3 bases at J, leaving 4 bases unmatched. The CDR3 is CASSSGLADKETQYF. CDR3 bases: TGTGCCAGCAGTTCGGGACTAGCGGACAAAGAGACCCAGTACTTC. Filled out from reference TRBV28 and TRBJ2-5, the complete variable domain reads DVKVTQSSRYLVKRTGEKVFLECVQDMDHENMFWYRQDPGLGLRLIYFSYDVKMKEKGDIPEGYSVSREKKERFSLILESASTNQTSMYLCASSSGLADKETQYFGPGTRLLVL.

This chain joins TRBV29-1 and TRBJ1-1; D gene uncertain. With 6 bases removed from V and 5 bases from J, the gap between germline ends came to 13 bases. This CDR3 spans 12 amino acids. Germline V CDR1 and CDR2: SQVTM, ANQGSEA. The CDR3 loop reads CSVKAGRTEAFF. CDR3 DNA sequence: TGCAGCGTAAAGGCCGGGAGGACTGAAGCTTTCTTT.

This clonotype was counted only a few times. The rearrangement links TRBV30 to TRBJ1-1, with D unclear. This CDR3 spans 14 amino acids. Deletions cut 8 bases from V and 5 bases from J, with 21 bases between. Germline CDR1 reads GTSNPN; CDR2 reads SVGIG (reference sequence). The CDR3 sequence: CATKSGSWNTEAFF. CDR3 nucleotide sequence: TGTGCCACTAAGAGCGGGAGCTGGAATACTGAAGCTTTCTTT.

The V gene is TRBV18, the J gene TRBJ1-2; D remains ambiguous. Germline V gene sequence: CDR1 KGHSH, CDR2 LQKENI. The CDR3 runs to 15 residues. The V and J ends lost 3 bases and 6 bases respectively, with 17 bases between them. The CDR3 nucleotides are TGTGCCAGCTCACCCTCGCTGGAAGGGAAGGATGGCTACACCTTC. This encodes CASSPSLEGKDGYTF.